This T cell receptor (beta chain) was profiled in a study of graft-versus-host responses after intestinal transplantation. Across the whole study: Transplants were multivisceral, liver-intestinal, or isolated intestinal.

Study results and caveats: Subjects displaying graft-donor T cell macrochimerism possessed elevated graft-versus-host to host-versus-graft clonal ratios inside allografts. Peak levels of circulating GvH clones tracked with early post-transplant HvG declines. In recipient marrow, GvH clones were found, and some appeared first in ileum or blood.

A remark on this clone: No antigen is known for it.

CDR1 and CDR2 (germline): LNHDA, SQIVND (reference sequence). V lost 4 bases and J lost 2; bases outside the gene matches: 5. The length of the CDR3 is 16 residues. Produced via immunoSEQ multiplex PCR; TCRdb's table is partial and in-frame only. The sample lists under 100,000 clones; 90% were seen once. This receptor was obtained from a human patient who received an intestinal transplant, so some T cells may come from the graft donor. V and J are TRBV19 and TRBJ1-4, with 9 positions matching TRBD1. The sequencing used PBMCs, collected approximately 470 days after intestinal transplant. CDR3 residues: CASSRTGVSTNEKLFF. The CDR3 bases are TGTGCCAGTAGTAGGACAGGGGTATCGACTAATGAAAAACTGTTTTTT.